Listed here are 15 T cell receptor beta chains from one sample, sequenced in a study of technical replicates of blood from a handful of donors. Profiled with immunoSEQ multiplex PCR; TCRdb holds only in-frame clones, not every one. The profile covers tens of thousands of clones, with almost 98% appearing a single time and around 0.22% taken by the ten largest. Material for sequencing was T cells isolated from PBMCs. The receptors derive from a human donor in good health.

This clone was picked up a small number of times. The chain combines TRBV10-1 with TRBJ2-3, with D unclear. With 3 bases removed from V and 3 bases from J, the gap between germline ends came to 16 bases. This CDR3 contains 16 residues. Germline lookup yields CDR1 WNHNN and CDR2 SYGVQD (reference sequence). CDR3 sequence: CASSDRSAHITDTQYF. DNA for the CDR3: TGCGCCAGCAGTGATCGGAGCGCCCACATAACAGATACGCAGTATTTT.

This rearrangement joins TRBV29-1 to TRBJ2-1, with 9 nucleotides matching TRBD1. This CDR3 region has 18 residues. V gave up 1 base and J gave up 4 bases; unmatched junction bases: 14. Germline-derived CDR1 and CDR2 are SQVTM and ANQGSEA. The CDR3 is CSVEARDRTGVSYNEQFF. The CDR3 DNA is TGCAGCGTTGAAGCCAGGGACCGGACAGGGGTGTCTTACAATGAGCAGTTCTTC.

This clone was detected only once. The chain is built from TRBV7-6 and TRBJ1-6; TRBD1 matches at 8 bases. The CDR3 covers 19 residues. Germline loops: CDR1 SGHVS, CDR2 FNYEAQ. The V gene end was trimmed by 0 bases and the J gene end by 0 bases; junction bases not matched to a gene: 7. As DNA, the CDR3 is TGTGCCAGCAGCTTAGCCCGGGACAGGTTAAGCTCCTATAATTCACCCCTCCACTTT. It specifies CASSLARDRLSSYNSPLHF.

The CDR3 coding sequence is TGTGCCAGCAGTTTGGAGGGACTAGGACCATTGGAGCAGTTCTTC. This encodes CASSLEGLGPLEQFF. This chain joins TRBV28 and TRBJ2-1; 8 bases match TRBD2. Germline CDR1 reads MDHEN; CDR2 reads SYDVKM. This CDR3 comprises 15 residues. Germline trimming cut 3 bases from V and 10 bases from J; bases unmatched to any gene: 11.

The chain is built from TRBV11-1 and TRBJ2-3, with 8 bases identical to TRBD2. The J segment lost 1 base and the V segment lost 6 bases, leaving 6 bases of the junction unmatched. The germline V gene encodes CDR1 SGHAT and CDR2 FQDESV (reference sequence). The CDR3 is 15 residues long. The CDR3 nucleotides are TGTGCCAGCAGTAGCACTAGCGGACGCACAGATACGCAGTATTTT. It yields the protein CASSSTSGRTDTQYF.

This chain connects TRBV28 to TRBJ2-7, with D maybe TRBD1 (8 bases). Between the trimmed V and J ends, which lost 8 bases and 3 bases, there was a span of 23 bases. The CDR3 has 16 residues. The germline V gene encodes CDR1 MDHEN and CDR2 SYDVKM. The CDR3: CASQTGGAEEDYEQYF. In DNA, the CDR3 is TGTGCCAGCCAAACAGGGGGGGCCGAGGAGGACTACGAGCAGTACTTC.

The chain links TRBV9 to TRBJ2-1, with 7 bases fitting TRBD2. With 1 base clipped from V and 5 bases from J, the junction kept 9 bases outside the gene matches. CDR3 length equals 16 residues. The germline V gene has CDR1 SGDLS and CDR2 YYNGEE. CDR3 protein: CASSVWSNGGNNEQFF. The CDR3 region has the DNA TGTGCCAGCAGCGTATGGTCGAACGGGGGGAACAATGAGCAGTTCTTC.

This clone was detected only once. The gene calls are TRBV5-6 and TRBJ2-3; TRBD2 aligns across 8 bases. The germline gives CDR1 SGHDT, CDR2 YYEEEE. Germline trimming cut 0 bases from V and 5 bases from J; bases unmatched to any gene: 8. The CDR3 covers 16 residues. The CDR3 protein is CASSLVLADHLDTQYF. The CDR3 nucleotides are TGTGCCAGCAGCTTGGTACTAGCGGATCACCTAGATACGCAGTATTTT.

The chain couples TRBV10-1 to TRBJ2-1; possible D gene TRBD2, 5 bases. CDR1 WNHNN and CDR2 SYGVQD come from the germline V gene (reference sequence). The CDR3 runs to 17 residues. Trimming left V 8 bases short and J 2 bases short, with 22 bases between. DNA of the CDR3: TGCGCCAGCTCTTTAAACCGGGCCCGAGGGCCCTACAATGAGCAGTTCTTC. It codes for CASSLNRARGPYNEQFF.

V usage is TRBV29-1 and J usage is TRBJ2-7, with 8 bases lining up with TRBD1. Germline V gives CDR1 SQVTM, CDR2 ANQGSEA. Trimming took 4 bases from V and 3 from J; bases not matched to a gene: 5. The CDR3 runs 13 residues. In nucleotides, the CDR3 is TGCAGCGTTGGTGGCAGGGGGCTCTACGAGCAGTACTTC. Its protein is CSVGGRGLYEQYF.

This clone was detected only once. In DNA, the CDR3 is TGTGCCAGCAGCTCCAGGACCGGGACAGGGGGGTATGGCTACACCTTC. This gives the protein CASSSRTGTGGYGYTF. The chain couples TRBV11-2 to TRBJ1-2, with TRBD1 matching 11 bases. The CDR3 runs to 16 residues. The J segment lost 5 bases and the V segment lost 4 bases, leaving 9 bases of the junction unmatched. Germline V gene sequence: CDR1 SGHAT, CDR2 FQNNGV.

This chain joins TRBV28 and TRBJ2-7, with 9 nucleotides matching TRBD1. This CDR3 comprises 13 residues. V lost 7 bases to trimming and J lost 3 bases; unmatched junction nucleotides: 4. Germline V gene lookup returns CDR1 MDHEN and CDR2 SYDVKM. In DNA form, the CDR3 reads TGTGCCAGCACCGCGGGACAGGGCTACGAGCAGTACTTC. Amino acid sequence: CASTAGQGYEQYF.

This clone is a singleton in its sample. The chain links TRBV15 to TRBJ1-2, with D unclear. Germline assignment: CDR1 LNHNV and CDR2 YYDKDF (reference sequence). This CDR3 has 15 amino acids. Trimming took off 2 bases at V and 8 bases at J, with 18 bases between the two ends. The CDR3 nucleotides are TGTGCCACCAGCAGACGATCGCTGCTCCGTCGGGGCTACACCTTC. This gives the protein CATSRRSLLRRGYTF.

This chain joins TRBV6-1 and TRBJ1-1; TRBD1 is a possible D gene (6 bases). V gave up 8 bases and J gave up 5 bases, with 18 bases separating them. The CDR3 totals 14 residues. Germline lookup yields CDR1 MNHNS and CDR2 SASEGT. CDR3 region: CASQSRGGRTEAFF. Written as DNA, the CDR3 is TGTGCCAGCCAATCAAGGGGGGGTCGGACTGAAGCTTTCTTT.

The gene calls are TRBV5-8 and TRBJ1-1, with a possible D match to TRBD1 (6 bases). Germline CDR1 reads SGHTS; CDR2 reads YDEGEE. This CDR3 contains 11 residues. V shed 0 bases and J shed 10 bases, with 7 bases lying between them. CDR3 DNA sequence: TGTGCCAGCAGCTTGGAAGGGGGAGCTTTCTTT. It specifies CASSLEGGAFF.